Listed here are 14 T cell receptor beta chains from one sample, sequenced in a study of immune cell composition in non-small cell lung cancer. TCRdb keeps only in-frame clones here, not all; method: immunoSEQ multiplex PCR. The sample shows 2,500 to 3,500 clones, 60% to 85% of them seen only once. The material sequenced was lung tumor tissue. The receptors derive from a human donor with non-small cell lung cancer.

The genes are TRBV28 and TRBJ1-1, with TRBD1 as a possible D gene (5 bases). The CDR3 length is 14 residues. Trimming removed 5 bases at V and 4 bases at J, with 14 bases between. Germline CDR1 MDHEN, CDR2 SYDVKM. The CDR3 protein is CASSTYRGTTEAFF. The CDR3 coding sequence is TGTGCCAGCAGTACGTACCGGGGGACCACTGAAGCTTTCTTT.

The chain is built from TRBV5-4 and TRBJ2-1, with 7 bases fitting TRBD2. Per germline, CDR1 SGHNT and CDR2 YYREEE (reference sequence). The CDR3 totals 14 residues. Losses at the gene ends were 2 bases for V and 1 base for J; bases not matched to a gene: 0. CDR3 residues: CASSLAGSYNEQFF. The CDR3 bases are TGTGCCAGCAGCTTAGCGGGATCCTACAATGAGCAGTTCTTC.

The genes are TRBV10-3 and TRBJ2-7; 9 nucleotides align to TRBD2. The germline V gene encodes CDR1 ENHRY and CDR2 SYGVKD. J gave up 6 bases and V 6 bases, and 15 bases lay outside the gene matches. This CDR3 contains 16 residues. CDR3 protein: CAIRSGAGGPRGEQYF. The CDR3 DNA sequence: TGTGCCATCAGGAGCGGGGCGGGAGGGCCCAGGGGCGAGCAGTACTTC.

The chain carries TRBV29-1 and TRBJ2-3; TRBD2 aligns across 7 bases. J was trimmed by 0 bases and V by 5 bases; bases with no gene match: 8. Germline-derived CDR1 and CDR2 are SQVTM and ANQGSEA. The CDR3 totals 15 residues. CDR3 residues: CSVFQTGGSTDTQYF. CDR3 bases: TGCAGCGTTTTTCAAACGGGAGGTAGCACAGATACGCAGTATTTT.

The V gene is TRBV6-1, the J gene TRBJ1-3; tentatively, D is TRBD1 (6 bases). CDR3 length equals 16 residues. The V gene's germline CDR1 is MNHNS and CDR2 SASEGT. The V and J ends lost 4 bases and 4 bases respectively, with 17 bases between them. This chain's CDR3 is CASSVNRARFGNTIYF. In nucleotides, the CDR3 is TGTGCCAGCAGTGTGAACAGGGCGAGGTTCGGAAACACCATATATTTT.

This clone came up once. CDR3 bases: TGTGCCAGCAGCGCCGGACTAGCGAGATCCTACGAGCAGTACTTC. Protein product: CASSAGLARSYEQYF. The chain recombines TRBV9 with TRBJ2-7; 9 bases are shared with TRBD2. The ends lost 3 bases at V and 1 base at J; junction bases unmatched: 5. This CDR3 spans 15 amino acids. CDR1 SGDLS and CDR2 YYNGEE come from the germline V gene.

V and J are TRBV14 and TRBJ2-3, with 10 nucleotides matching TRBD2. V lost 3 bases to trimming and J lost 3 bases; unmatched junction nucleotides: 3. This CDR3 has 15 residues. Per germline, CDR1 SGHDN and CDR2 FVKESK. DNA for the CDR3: TGTGCCAGCAGCCAGGAGCGGGAGGGGACAGATACGCAGTATTTT. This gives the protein CASSQEREGTDTQYF.

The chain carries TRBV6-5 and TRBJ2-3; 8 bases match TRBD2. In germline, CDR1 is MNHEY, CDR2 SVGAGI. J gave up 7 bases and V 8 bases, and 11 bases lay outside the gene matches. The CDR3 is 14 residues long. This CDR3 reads CASGEREIGNTQYF. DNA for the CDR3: TGTGCCAGCGGAGAGCGGGAGATTGGAAATACGCAGTATTTT.

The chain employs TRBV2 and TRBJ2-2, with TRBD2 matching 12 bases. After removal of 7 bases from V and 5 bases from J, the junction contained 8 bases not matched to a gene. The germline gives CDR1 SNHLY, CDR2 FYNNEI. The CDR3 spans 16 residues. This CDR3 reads CASIATSGRRTGELFF. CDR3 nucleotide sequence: TGTGCCAGCATCGCGACTAGCGGGAGAAGGACCGGGGAGCTGTTTTTT.

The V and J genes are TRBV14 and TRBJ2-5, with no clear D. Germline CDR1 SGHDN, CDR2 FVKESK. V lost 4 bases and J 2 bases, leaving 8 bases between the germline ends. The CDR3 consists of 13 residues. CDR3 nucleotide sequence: TGTGCCAGCAGCCCCCGACATCAAGAGACCCAGTACTTC. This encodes CASSPRHQETQYF.

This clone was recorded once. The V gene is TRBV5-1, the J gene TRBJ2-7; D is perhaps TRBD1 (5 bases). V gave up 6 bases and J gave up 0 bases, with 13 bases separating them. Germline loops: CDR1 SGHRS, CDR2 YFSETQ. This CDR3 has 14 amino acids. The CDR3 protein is CASNPWGDSYEQYF. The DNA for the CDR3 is TGCGCCAGCAACCCTTGGGGCGACTCCTACGAGCAGTACTTC.

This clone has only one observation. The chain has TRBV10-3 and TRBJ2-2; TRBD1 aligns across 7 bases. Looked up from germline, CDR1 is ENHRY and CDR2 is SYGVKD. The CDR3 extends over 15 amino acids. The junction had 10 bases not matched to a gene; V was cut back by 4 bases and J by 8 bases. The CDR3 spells CAISAQGVARGELFF. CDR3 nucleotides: TGTGCCATCAGTGCTCAGGGGGTCGCGCGGGGGGAGCTGTTTTTT.

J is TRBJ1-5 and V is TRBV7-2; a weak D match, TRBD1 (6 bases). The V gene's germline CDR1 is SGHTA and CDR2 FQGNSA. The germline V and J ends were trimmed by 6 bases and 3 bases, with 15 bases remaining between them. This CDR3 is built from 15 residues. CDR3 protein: CASSYSGVPNQPQHF. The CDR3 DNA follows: TGTGCCAGCAGTTATTCAGGGGTCCCCAATCAGCCCCAGCATTTT.

CDR3 protein: CASSLTSGRVLNTGELFF. The CDR3 coding sequence is TGTGCCAGCAGCTTAACTAGCGGGAGGGTTTTGAACACCGGGGAGCTGTTTTTT. V is TRBV7-3 and J is TRBJ2-2, with 11 bases aligning to TRBD2. This CDR3 spans 18 amino acids. Germline values: CDR1 SGHTA, CDR2 FQGTGA. V dropped 0 bases and J dropped 1; count of bases not matched to a gene: 4.